Sequencing of this T cell receptor (beta chain) was carried out in a study of blood T cell repertoires in COVID-19. After removal of 5 bases from V and 6 bases from J, the junction contained 11 bases not matched to a gene. Per germline, CDR1 MDHEN and CDR2 SYDVKM. The CDR3 is 16 residues long. The protocol was immunoSEQ multiplex PCR, while the TCRdb copy is restricted to in-frame clones and leaves out a portion. The table has under 400,000 clones, around 89% seen once. The specimen was peripheral blood. This TCR was sampled from a man younger than 35 with active or convalescent COVID-19. The chain employs TRBV28 and TRBJ1-5; 9 nucleotides match TRBD1. The CDR3 coding sequence is TGTGCCAGCAGTCTCGAGACAGGGGGGGTGGTTCAGCCCCAGCATTTT. Translating gives CASSLETGGVVQPQHF. The variable domain in full, completed from reference TRBV28 and TRBJ1-5, reads DVKVTQSSRYLVKRTGEKVFLECVQDMDHENMFWYRQDPGLGLRLIYFSYDVKMKEKGDIPEGYSVSREKKERFSLILESASTNQTSMYLCASSLETGGVVQPQHFGDGTRLSIL.